Below, 19 T cell receptor beta chains from the same sample are listed, as sequenced in a study of blood T cell repertoires in COVID-19. TCRdb's copy holds only in-frame clones and misses some; the assay was immunoSEQ multiplex PCR. The data show roughly 200,000 clones, roughly 77% seen once. The sample taken for sequencing was peripheral blood. The receptors were sampled from a woman of 80 years or more with COVID-19, enrolled during active disease.

This chain joins TRBV5-1 and TRBJ2-2, with TRBD1 matching 10 bases. Germline lookup yields CDR1 SGHRS and CDR2 YFSETQ. This CDR3 is built from 16 residues. Trimming at V came to 0 bases and at J to 4 bases, leaving 3 bases not matched to a gene. The DNA of the CDR3 is TGCGCCAGCAGCTTGGTCCGGGACAGGGGCACCGGGGAGCTGTTTTTT. Amino acid sequence: CASSLVRDRGTGELFF.

This chain joins TRBV11-2 and TRBJ2-2; 9 bases agree with TRBD1. Germline-derived CDR1 and CDR2 are SGHAT and FQNNGV. CDR3 length: 16 amino acids. J was trimmed by 6 bases and V by 0 bases; bases with no gene match: 5. The CDR3 region has the DNA TGTGCCAGCAGCTTAGAAAGTACAGGGGGCCCCGGGGAGCTGTTTTTT. This translates into CASSLESTGGPGELFF.

This rearrangement joins TRBV28 to TRBJ1-2, with 9 bases fitting TRBD1. V gave up 4 bases and J gave up 6 bases; unmatched junction bases: 12. The germline V gene has CDR1 MDHEN and CDR2 SYDVKM. The CDR3 is made up of 16 amino acids. Written as DNA, the CDR3 is TGTGCCAGCAGTTCGGAAATCCGGGACAGGGTGCATGGCTACACCTTC. Protein: CASSSEIRDRVHGYTF.

The gene calls are TRBV7-9 and TRBJ1-3, with 8 nucleotides matching TRBD1. V lost 4 bases, J lost 4 bases, and 9 bases stayed unmatched. The germline V gene has CDR1 SEHNR and CDR2 FQNEAQ (reference sequence). CDR3 length: 16 amino acids. CDR3 amino acids: CASSSLWTGSGNTIYF. The CDR3 DNA reads TGTGCCAGCAGCTCCCTCTGGACAGGGAGCGGAAACACCATATATTTT.

The chain carries TRBV19 and TRBJ2-1; D remains unclear. V was clipped by 0 bases and J by 4 bases, with 7 bases between them. CDR1 LNHDA and CDR2 SQIVND come from the germline V gene (reference sequence). CDR3 length: 14 amino acids. CDR3 region: CASSIDTRYNEQFF. In DNA, the CDR3 is TGTGCCAGTAGTATAGATACCCGGTACAATGAGCAGTTCTTC.

The chain joins TRBV5-4 to TRBJ2-3; D is uncertain. In germline, CDR1 is SGHNT, CDR2 YYREEE (reference sequence). V was cut by 4 bases and J by 0 bases, with 12 bases left in between. This CDR3 spans 15 amino acids. The CDR3 protein is CASSLSATSTDTQYF. The DNA of the CDR3 is TGTGCCAGCAGCCTAAGCGCTACTAGCACAGATACGCAGTATTTT.

About this clone itself: The same CDR3 is also encoded by other DNA sequences in this sample. V is TRBV7-9 and J is TRBJ1-1; D might be TRBD1 (5 bases). Germline V gene sequence: CDR1 SEHNR, CDR2 FQNEAQ (reference sequence). V lost 3 bases and J lost 4, with 9 bases in between. The CDR3 runs to 13 residues. The CDR3 loop is CASSFQGGTEAFF. The CDR3 bases are TGTGCCAGCAGCTTCCAGGGAGGCACTGAAGCTTTCTTT.

The J gene is TRBJ2-2, the V gene TRBV28, with D perhaps matching TRBD1 (8 bases). The ends were cut back, 5 bases at V and 6 bases at J, with 13 bases in the middle. This CDR3 is 14 amino acids long. Germline CDR1 and CDR2: MDHEN and SYDVKM. For the CDR3, the DNA is TGTGCCAGCAGTACACAGGGGGGGTCCGGGGAGCTGTTTTTT. Its translation: CASSTQGGSGELFF.

The chain couples TRBV6-5 to TRBJ2-2; 7 nucleotides agree with TRBD2. This CDR3 is 15 amino acids long. The V gene's germline CDR1 is MNHEY and CDR2 SVGAGI. V trimming: 7 bases; J trimming: 4 bases; junction bases outside the gene matches: 9. The CDR3 DNA reads as TGTGCCAGCACCAAAGCGGGAAGGGGCACCGGGGAGCTGTTTTTT. It codes for CASTKAGRGTGELFF.

This rearrangement joins TRBV7-6 to TRBJ1-3; D not resolved. V was clipped by 0 bases and J by 4 bases, with 13 bases between them. Germline V gene lookup returns CDR1 SGHVS and CDR2 FNYEAQ. This CDR3 has 16 amino acids. In nucleotides, the CDR3 is TGTGCCAGCAGCTTAGCGGAGGGTTTTGTCGGAAACACCATATATTTT. Its protein product is CASSLAEGFVGNTIYF.

This chain joins TRBV7-3 and TRBJ1-1, with 8 positions matching TRBD1. The length of the CDR3 is 14 residues. J lost 1 base, V lost 5 bases, and 3 bases had no gene match. The germline CDR1 and CDR2 sequences are SGHTA and FQGTGA. The chain's CDR3 is CASSATGGNTEAFF. The CDR3 DNA reads TGTGCCAGCAGCGCCACAGGGGGGAACACTGAAGCTTTCTTT.

This clone has just one count. V usage is TRBV6-5 and J usage is TRBJ2-7; D possibly corresponds to TRBD1 (6 bases). This CDR3 comprises 15 residues. The ends were cut back, 6 bases at V and 4 bases at J, with 19 bases in the middle. Per germline, CDR1 MNHEY and CDR2 SVGAGI. CDR3 DNA: TGTGCCAGCAGCCTTTTCACAGGGAGCGATTACGAGCAGTACTTC. This translates into CASSLFTGSDYEQYF.

This clone was counted once. The rearrangement joins TRBV21-1 to TRBJ2-2; TRBD2, the table's D call, lacks a check against the DNA. TRBV21-1 is a listed pseudogene. The CDR3 sequence is 20 residues long. CDR3 protein: CASSKFNLGFSSRASGELFF. The CDR3 nucleotides read TGTGCCAGCAGCAAATTCAACTTGGGTTTCTCTAGCAGAGCATCCGGGGAGCTGTTTTTT.

The chain links TRBV9 to TRBJ2-7, with a possible D match to TRBD2 (6 bases). CDR3 length equals 15 residues. Trimming took 0 bases from V and 3 from J, leaving 13 bases between them. The germline V gene has CDR1 SGDLS and CDR2 YYNGEE. CDR3 coding DNA: TGTGCCAGCAGCGTAGGGGACTGGACGGTCTACGAGCAGTACTTC. Protein sequence: CASSVGDWTVYEQYF.

The V gene is TRBV19, the J gene TRBJ2-7, with TRBD1 matching 8 bases. This CDR3 spans 16 amino acids. The junction had 12 bases not matched to a gene; V was cut back by 5 bases and J by 3 bases. The germline V gene encodes CDR1 LNHDA and CDR2 SQIVND (reference sequence). The DNA of the CDR3 is TGTGCCAGTAGTCTCCGGGGGACAGGCCCTCGCTACGAGCAGTACTTC. Residues: CASSLRGTGPRYEQYF.

This sequence joins TRBV9 and TRBJ2-7; possible D gene TRBD1, 5 bases. Trimming took off 0 bases at V and 0 bases at J, with 13 bases between the two ends. This CDR3 region has 16 residues. CDR1 and CDR2 from the germline V gene are SGDLS and YYNGEE. The CDR3 sequence: CASSVGQARGSYEQYF. As DNA, the CDR3 is TGTGCCAGCAGCGTAGGCCAGGCTAGGGGCTCCTACGAGCAGTACTTC.

The rearrangement joins TRBV7-6 to TRBJ2-2; D remains unclear. Per germline, CDR1 SGHVS and CDR2 FNYEAQ. The CDR3 has 14 residues. V was clipped by 2 bases and J by 4 bases, with 8 bases between them. The CDR3 sequence is CASSLITVTGELFF. The CDR3 coding sequence is TGTGCCAGCAGCTTAATTACAGTCACCGGGGAGCTGTTTTTT.

This clone occurred a few times. The V gene is TRBV21-1, the J gene TRBJ2-5; TRBD2, the table's D call, was not compared with the DNA. TRBV21-1 corresponds to a pseudogene. The CDR3 runs 16 residues. DNA of the CDR3: TGTGCCAGCAGCAAAGGGGTCTGGGGGGTCCGGGAGACCCAGTACTTC. Its protein is CASSKGVWGVRETQYF.

The J gene is TRBJ1-2, the V gene TRBV6-2 or TRBV6-3; D gene unclear. V lost 5 bases, J lost 2 bases, and 15 bases lay in between. This CDR3 has 15 residues. Per germline, CDR1 MNHEY and CDR2 SVGEGT. The CDR3 here is CASSRPGIGNYGYTF. In nucleotides, the CDR3 is TGTGCCAGCAGTCGACCGGGGATTGGCAACTATGGCTACACCTTC.